The 11 T cell receptor beta chains in this list originate from one sample, sequenced in a study of CXCR3-negative and CXCR3-positive naive CD8 T cells. Libraries of TRB cDNA were made by 5' RACE and carried UMIs. One entry per CDR3 protein, without DNA, is what TCRdb gives after re-calling the 5' RACE reads. The sample has tens of thousands of distinct CDR3 sequences. Study outcomes and limitations: CXCR3-positive naive cells had more hydrophobic TRB CDR3s than CXCR3-negative naive cells.

These receptors are not linked to any known antigen. The specimen sequenced was naive CXCR3+ CD8+ T cells from blood. Subset of the sample: CD45RO-CCR7+CD27+CD95- naive CD8+ T cells expressing CXCR3 (TNR3+). These receptors all stem from a human donor in good health. Some clones in this sample may be carry-over from other donors' samples.

This sequence joins TRBV28 and TRBJ2-7; TCRdb lists TRBD1, though no DNA is available to test this call. Germline CDR1 reads MDHEN; CDR2 reads SYDVKM. The length of the CDR3 is 13 residues. This CDR3 is CATSRDSSYEQYF.

V usage is TRBV28 and J usage is TRBJ1-1; TCRdb indicates TRBD1, and absent DNA this call remains unverified. The CDR3 length is 13 residues. CDR1 MDHEN and CDR2 SYDVKM come from the germline V gene. CDR3: CASSSTGWASAFF.

This chain joins TRBV13 and TRBJ2-7; TCRdb returns TRBD1, unconfirmable since there is no DNA. From germline, CDR1 is PRHDT and CDR2 FYEKMQ (reference sequence). The CDR3 runs 12 residues. The chain's CDR3 is CASSRGVGPRYF.

The chain employs TRBV6-1 and TRBJ2-3; TCRdb's assignment of TRBD2 cannot be checked, as there is no DNA. The germline CDR1 and CDR2 sequences are MNHNS and SASEGT. The CDR3 consists of 16 residues. CDR3 residues: CASSPGGRTWGDTQYF.

This chain joins TRBV29-1 and TRBJ2-7; the TCRdb call, TRBD2, lacks DNA for checking. The CDR3 is made up of 17 amino acids. Per germline, CDR1 SQVTM and CDR2 ANQGSEA. The CDR3 here is CSVEDQGTSEATYEQYF.

The chain is built from TRBV10-3 and TRBJ1-2. This CDR3 region has 15 residues. The germline V gene encodes CDR1 ENHRY and CDR2 SYGVKD. This CDR3 is CAIRKDGVLNYGYTF.

The CDR3 here is CASSLSGHSYEQYF. The rearrangement joins TRBV11-3 to TRBJ2-7; TCRdb designates TRBD1, a call that cannot be tested without DNA. Germline loops: CDR1 SGHNT, CDR2 YENEEA. The CDR3 extends over 14 amino acids.

The chain has TRBV4-1 and TRBJ2-1. The CDR3 consists of 11 residues. CDR1 MGHRA and CDR2 YSYEKL come from the germline V gene. The CDR3 sequence is CASSWYNEQFF.

V usage is TRBV7-6 and J usage is TRBJ2-2; the TRBD2 assignment by TCRdb is unverifiable without DNA. Germline V gene data show CDR1 as SGHVS and CDR2 as FNYEAQ. The CDR3 consists of 14 residues. CDR3 amino acids: CASEATGVPGELFF.

The V and J genes are TRBV7-6 and TRBJ2-1; there is no DNA to check the TCRdb D call of TRBD1. The germline CDR1 and CDR2 sequences are SGHVS and FNYEAQ. The CDR3 sequence is 17 residues long. CDR3 region: CASSLATGHATYNEQFF.

The chain couples TRBV28 to TRBJ2-3; as DNA is missing, the TRBD1 call by TCRdb cannot be tested. Germline lookup yields CDR1 MDHEN and CDR2 SYDVKM. The CDR3 runs to 15 residues. The CDR3: CASRPTGATTDTQYF.